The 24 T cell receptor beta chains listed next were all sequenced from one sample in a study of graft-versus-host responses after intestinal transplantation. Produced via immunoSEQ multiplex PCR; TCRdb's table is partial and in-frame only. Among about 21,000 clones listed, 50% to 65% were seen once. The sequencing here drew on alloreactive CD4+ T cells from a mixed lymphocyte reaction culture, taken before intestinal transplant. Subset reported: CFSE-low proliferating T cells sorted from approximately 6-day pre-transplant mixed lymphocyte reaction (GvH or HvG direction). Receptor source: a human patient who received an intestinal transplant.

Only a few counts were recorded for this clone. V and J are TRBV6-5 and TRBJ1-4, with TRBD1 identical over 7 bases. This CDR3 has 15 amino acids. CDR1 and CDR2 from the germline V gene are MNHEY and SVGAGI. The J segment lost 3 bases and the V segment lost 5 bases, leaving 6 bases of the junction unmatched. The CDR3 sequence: CASSLRDRANEKLFF. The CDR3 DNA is TGTGCCAGCAGTCTCCGGGACAGAGCTAATGAAAAACTGTTTTTT.

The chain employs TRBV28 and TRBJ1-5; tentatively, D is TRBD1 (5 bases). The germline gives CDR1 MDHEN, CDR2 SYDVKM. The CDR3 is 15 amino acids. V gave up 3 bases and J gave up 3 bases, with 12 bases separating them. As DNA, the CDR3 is TGTGCCAGCAGTTTCCTTCAGACAGTCAATCAGCCCCAGCATTTT. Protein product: CASSFLQTVNQPQHF.

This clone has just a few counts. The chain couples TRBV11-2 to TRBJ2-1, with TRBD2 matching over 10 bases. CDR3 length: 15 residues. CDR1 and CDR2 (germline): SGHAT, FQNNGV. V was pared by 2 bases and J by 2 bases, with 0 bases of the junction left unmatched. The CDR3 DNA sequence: TGTGCCAGCAGCTTACTAGCGGGAGCCTACAATGAGCAGTTCTTC. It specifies CASSLLAGAYNEQFF.

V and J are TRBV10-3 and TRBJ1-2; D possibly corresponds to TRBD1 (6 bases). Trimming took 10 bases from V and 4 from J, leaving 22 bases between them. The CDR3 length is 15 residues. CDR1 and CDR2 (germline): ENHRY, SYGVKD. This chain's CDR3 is CATYTGQILTYGYTF. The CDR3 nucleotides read TGTGCCACCTACACCGGACAGATACTGACCTATGGCTACACCTTC.

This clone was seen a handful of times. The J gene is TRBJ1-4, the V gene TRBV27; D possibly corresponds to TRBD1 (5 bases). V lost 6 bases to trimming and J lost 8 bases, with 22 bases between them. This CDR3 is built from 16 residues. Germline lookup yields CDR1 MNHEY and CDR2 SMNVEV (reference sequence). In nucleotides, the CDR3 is TGTGCCAGCAGCTCCCTTACCCAGGGTCTTAGGGAAAAACTGTTTTTT. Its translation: CASSSLTQGLREKLFF.

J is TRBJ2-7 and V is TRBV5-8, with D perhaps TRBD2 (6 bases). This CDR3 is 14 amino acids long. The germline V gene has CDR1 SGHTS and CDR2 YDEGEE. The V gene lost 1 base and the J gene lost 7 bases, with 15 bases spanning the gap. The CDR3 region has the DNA TGTGCCAGCAGCTTGAGGTTACTAGCAAGAGAGCAGTACTTC. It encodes CASSLRLLAREQYF.

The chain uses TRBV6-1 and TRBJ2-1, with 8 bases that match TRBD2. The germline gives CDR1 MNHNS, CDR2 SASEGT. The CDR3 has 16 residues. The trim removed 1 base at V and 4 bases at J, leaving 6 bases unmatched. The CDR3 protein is CASSEEVAGRYNEQFF. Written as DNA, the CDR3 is TGTGCCAGCAGTGAAGAAGTAGCGGGACGGTACAATGAGCAGTTCTTC.

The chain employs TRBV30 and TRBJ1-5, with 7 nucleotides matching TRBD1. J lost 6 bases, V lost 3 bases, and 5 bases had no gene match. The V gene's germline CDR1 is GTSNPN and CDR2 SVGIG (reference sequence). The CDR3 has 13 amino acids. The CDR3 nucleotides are TGTGCCTGGAGCAGACAGGGCGGTCAGCCCCAGCATTTT. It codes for CAWSRQGGQPQHF.

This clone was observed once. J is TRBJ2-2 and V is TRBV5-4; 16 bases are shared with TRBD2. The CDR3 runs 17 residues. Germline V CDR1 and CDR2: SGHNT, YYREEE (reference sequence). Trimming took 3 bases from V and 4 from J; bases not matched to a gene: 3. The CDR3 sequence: CASSSGLAGGPTGELFF. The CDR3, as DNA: TGTGCCAGCAGCTCGGGACTAGCGGGAGGGCCCACCGGGGAGCTGTTTTTT.

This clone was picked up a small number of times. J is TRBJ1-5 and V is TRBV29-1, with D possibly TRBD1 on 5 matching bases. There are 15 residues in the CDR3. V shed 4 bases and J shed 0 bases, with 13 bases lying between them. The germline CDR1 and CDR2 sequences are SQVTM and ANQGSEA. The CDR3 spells CSVGEDSASNQPQHF. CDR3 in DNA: TGCAGCGTTGGAGAAGACAGCGCTAGCAATCAGCCCCAGCATTTT.

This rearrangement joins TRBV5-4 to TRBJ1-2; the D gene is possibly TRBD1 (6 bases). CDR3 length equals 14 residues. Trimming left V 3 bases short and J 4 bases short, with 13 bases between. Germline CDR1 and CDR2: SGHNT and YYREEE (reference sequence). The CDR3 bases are TGTGCCAGCAGCTATTGGACAGCGTCCTATGGCTACACCTTC. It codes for CASSYWTASYGYTF.

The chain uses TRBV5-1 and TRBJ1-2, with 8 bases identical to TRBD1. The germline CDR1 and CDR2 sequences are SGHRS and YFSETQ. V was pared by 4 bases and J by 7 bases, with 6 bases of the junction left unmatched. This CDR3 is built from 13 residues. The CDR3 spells CASSPPGQGGYTF. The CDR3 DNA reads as TGCGCCAGCAGCCCGCCAGGACAGGGTGGCTACACCTTC.

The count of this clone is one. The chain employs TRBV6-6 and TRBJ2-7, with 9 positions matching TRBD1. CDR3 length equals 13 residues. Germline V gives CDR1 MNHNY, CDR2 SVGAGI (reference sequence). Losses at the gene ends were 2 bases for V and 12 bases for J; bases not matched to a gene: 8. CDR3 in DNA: TGTGCCAGCAGTTACACGGGACAGGGTTCCCCGTACTTC. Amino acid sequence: CASSYTGQGSPYF.

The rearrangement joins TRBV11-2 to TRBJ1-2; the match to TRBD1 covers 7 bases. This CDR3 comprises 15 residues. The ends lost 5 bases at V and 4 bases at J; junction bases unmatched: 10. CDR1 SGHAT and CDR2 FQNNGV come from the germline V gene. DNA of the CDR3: TGTGCCAGCAGCCGATTCGGGACAGCTTCCTATGGCTACACCTTC. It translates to CASSRFGTASYGYTF.

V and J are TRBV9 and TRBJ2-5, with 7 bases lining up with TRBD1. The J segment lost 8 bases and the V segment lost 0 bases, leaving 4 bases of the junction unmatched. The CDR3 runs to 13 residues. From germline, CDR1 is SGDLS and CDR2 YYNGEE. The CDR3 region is CASSVGAGGTQYF. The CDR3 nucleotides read TGTGCCAGCAGCGTAGGGGCAGGGGGTACCCAGTACTTC.

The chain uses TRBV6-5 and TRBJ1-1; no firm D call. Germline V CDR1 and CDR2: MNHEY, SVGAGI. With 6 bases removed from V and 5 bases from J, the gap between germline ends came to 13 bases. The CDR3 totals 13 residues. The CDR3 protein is CASSRFWRTEAFF. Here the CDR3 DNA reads TGTGCCAGCAGCCGATTCTGGAGGACTGAAGCTTTCTTT.

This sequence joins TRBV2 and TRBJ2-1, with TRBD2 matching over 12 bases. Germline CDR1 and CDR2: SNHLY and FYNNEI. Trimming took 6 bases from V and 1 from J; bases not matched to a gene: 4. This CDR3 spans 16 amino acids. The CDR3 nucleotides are TGTGCCAGCAGGACCGGGACTAGCGGGTCCTACAATGAGCAGTTCTTC. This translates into CASRTGTSGSYNEQFF.

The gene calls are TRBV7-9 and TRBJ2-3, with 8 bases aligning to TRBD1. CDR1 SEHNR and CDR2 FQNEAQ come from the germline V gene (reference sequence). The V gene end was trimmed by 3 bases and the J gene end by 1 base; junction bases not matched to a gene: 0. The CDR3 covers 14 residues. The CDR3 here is CASSLGQGTDTQYF. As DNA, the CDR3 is TGTGCCAGCAGCTTGGGACAGGGCACAGATACGCAGTATTTT.

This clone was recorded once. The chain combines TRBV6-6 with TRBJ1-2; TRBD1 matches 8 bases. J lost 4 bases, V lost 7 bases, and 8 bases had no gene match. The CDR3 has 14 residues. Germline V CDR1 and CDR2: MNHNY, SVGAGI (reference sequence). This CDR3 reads CASNAGGAPYGYTF. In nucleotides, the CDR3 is TGTGCCAGCAACGCAGGGGGCGCCCCCTATGGCTACACCTTC.

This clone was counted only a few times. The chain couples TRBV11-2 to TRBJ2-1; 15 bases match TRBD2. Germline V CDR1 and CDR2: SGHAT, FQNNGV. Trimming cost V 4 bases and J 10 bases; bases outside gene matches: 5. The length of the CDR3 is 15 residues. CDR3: CASSYRTSGRDEQFF. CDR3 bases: TGTGCCAGCAGCTACCGGACTAGCGGGAGGGACGAGCAGTTCTTC.

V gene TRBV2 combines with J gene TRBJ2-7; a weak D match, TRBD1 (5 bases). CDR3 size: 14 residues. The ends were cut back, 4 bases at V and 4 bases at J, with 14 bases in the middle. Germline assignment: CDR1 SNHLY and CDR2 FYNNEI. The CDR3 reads CASSGRVSGYEQYF. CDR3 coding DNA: TGTGCCAGCAGTGGACGGGTCTCAGGGTACGAGCAGTACTTC.

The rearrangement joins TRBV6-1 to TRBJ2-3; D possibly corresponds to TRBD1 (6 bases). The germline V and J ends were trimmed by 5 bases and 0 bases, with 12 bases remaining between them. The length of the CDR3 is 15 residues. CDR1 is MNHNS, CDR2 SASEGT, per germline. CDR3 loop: CASSRHGTSTDTQYF. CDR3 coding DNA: TGTGCCAGCAGTAGACACGGGACAAGCACAGATACGCAGTATTTT.

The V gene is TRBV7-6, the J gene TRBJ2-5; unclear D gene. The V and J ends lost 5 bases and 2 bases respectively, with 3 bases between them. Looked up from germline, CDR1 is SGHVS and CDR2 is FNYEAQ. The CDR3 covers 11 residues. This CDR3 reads CASSLQETQYF. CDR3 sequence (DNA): TGTGCCAGCAGCCTACAAGAGACCCAGTACTTC.

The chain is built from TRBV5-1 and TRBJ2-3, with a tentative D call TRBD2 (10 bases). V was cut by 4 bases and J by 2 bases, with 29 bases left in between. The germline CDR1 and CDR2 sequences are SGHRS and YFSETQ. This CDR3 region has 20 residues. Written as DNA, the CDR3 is TGCGCCAGCAGCCCGGGACAGGGCTTTTGGAGCGGGAGGGCCACAGATACGCAGTATTTT. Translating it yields CASSPGQGFWSGRATDTQYF.